Each of the 4 T cell receptor beta chains below was sequenced from the same sample in a study of control samples from healthy donors and cancer patients. Clones were read by immunoSEQ multiplex PCR, and TCRdb kept only the in-frame ones, dropping some. The table lists some 130,000 clones, 92% of them singletons. The sequencing sample was made of blood. These receptor sequences come from a woman aged 50 to 60 in good health.

This sequence joins TRBV29-1 and TRBJ1-2, with a possible D match to TRBD1 (5 bases). Germline V lookup: CDR1 SQVTM, CDR2 ANQGSEA. Deletions cut 4 bases from V and 2 bases from J, with 8 bases between. This CDR3 spans 12 amino acids. The CDR3 DNA is TGCAGCGTTGTGACAGAGAACTATGGCTACACCTTC. The encoded protein is CSVVTENYGYTF. Variable domain in full (rest from reference TRBV29-1 and TRBJ1-2): SAVISQKPSRDICQRGTSLTIQCQVDSQVTMMFWYRQQPGQSLTLIATANQGSEATYESGFVIDKFPISRPNLTFSTLTVSNMSPEDSSIYLCSVVTENYGYTFGSGTRLTVV.

J is TRBJ2-1 and V is TRBV5-1; 8 bases map to TRBD1. The CDR3 totals 13 residues. V lost 4 bases and J lost 9; bases outside the gene matches: 6. Germline-derived CDR1 and CDR2 are SGHRS and YFSETQ. The CDR3 here is CASSPAGGGEQFF. DNA of the CDR3: TGCGCCAGCAGCCCGGCAGGGGGCGGTGAGCAGTTCTTC.

V gene TRBV7-2 combines with J gene TRBJ2-7; D gene uncertain. CDR1 is SGHTA and CDR2 is FQGNSA in the germline V gene. The V and J ends lost 1 base and 0 bases respectively, with 7 bases between them. There are 14 residues in the CDR3. CDR3 in DNA: TGTGCCAGCAGCTTAGTCTGGAACTCCTACGAGCAGTACTTC. Translating it yields CASSLVWNSYEQYF. The full variable domain, completed using reference TRBV7-2 and TRBJ2-7, is GAGVSQSPSNKVTEKGKDVELRCDPISGHTALYWYRQSLGQGLEFLIYFQGNSAPDKSGLPSDRFSAERTGGSVSTLTIQRTQQEDSAVYLCASSLVWNSYEQYFGPGTRLTVT.

The V call is TRBV6-5, the J call TRBJ2-2, with TRBD1 matching 8 bases. The CDR3 is 13 residues long. The germline V gene encodes CDR1 MNHEY and CDR2 SVGAGI. J was trimmed by 5 bases and V by 6 bases; bases with no gene match: 2. Written as DNA, the CDR3 is TGTGCCAGCAGGACAGGGGTGACCGGGGAGCTGTTTTTT. Protein product: CASRTGVTGELFF.